A single sample gave rise to the 19 T cell receptor beta chains below, sequenced in a study of cytomegalovirus exposure and HLA in healthy donors. PCR primers comprised 60 Vbeta and 13 Jbeta primers. TCRdb keeps only in-frame clones here, not all; method: immunoSEQ multiplex PCR. The data show some 130,000 clones, roughly 78% seen once. Sequencing was done on a sample of PBMCs. These receptor sequences come from a man younger than 45 in good health and CMV-seronegative.

The rearrangement uses TRBV5-1 and TRBJ1-5, with 7 bases aligning to TRBD1. CDR3 length: 15 residues. Germline CDR1 and CDR2: SGHRS and YFSETQ. The junction had 8 bases not matched to a gene; V was cut back by 4 bases and J by 4 bases. The CDR3 DNA is TGCGCCAGCAGCCCCCAGGGGGTTGCTAATCAGCCCCAGCATTTT. Protein: CASSPQGVANQPQHF.

The chain recombines TRBV6-5 with TRBJ2-1; tentative D call: TRBD2 (5 bases). V lost 4 bases and J lost 5, with 9 bases in between. CDR3 size: 13 residues. Germline V lookup: CDR1 MNHEY, CDR2 SVGAGI. CDR3 DNA sequence: TGTGCCAGCAGTTTCGGGATAAACAATGAGCAGTTCTTC. Amino acid sequence: CASSFGINNEQFF.

The V and J genes are TRBV15 and TRBJ2-3; D is uncertain. Germline V CDR1 and CDR2: LNHNV, YYDKDF (reference sequence). The CDR3 has 12 amino acids. Trimming cost V 2 bases and J 4 bases, with 4 bases left between them. The DNA of the CDR3 is TGTGCCACCAGCAGAACTGCAGATACGCAGTATTTT. Its translation: CATSRTADTQYF.

The chain combines TRBV27 with TRBJ1-1; the D gene is possibly TRBD1 (5 bases). Germline V lookup: CDR1 MNHEY, CDR2 SMNVEV (reference sequence). The CDR3 runs 14 residues. With 4 bases removed from V and 1 base from J, the gap between germline ends came to 10 bases. In DNA, the CDR3 is TGTGCCAGCAGTTCCATTACAGGGAACACTGAAGCTTTCTTT. This gives the protein CASSSITGNTEAFF.

V is TRBV29-1 and J is TRBJ2-5; D gene uncertain. The DNA end favors TRBJ2-7, so the J call may be wrong. This CDR3 is 12 amino acids long. The germline V gene encodes CDR1 SQVTM and CDR2 ANQGSEA. DNA of the CDR3: TGCAGCGTTGGCCTAGGAGTCTACGAGCAGTACTTC. This translates into CSVGLGVYEQYF.

The chain has TRBV10-1 and TRBJ2-5; TRBD2 agrees at 10 bases. Germline assignment: CDR1 WNHNN and CDR2 SYGVQD (reference sequence). Losses at the gene ends were 3 bases for V and 4 bases for J; bases not matched to a gene: 11. CDR3 length: 17 amino acids. CDR3 loop: CASSDSGVAGGRETQYF. The CDR3, as DNA: TGCGCCAGCAGTGACTCCGGGGTAGCGGGAGGCAGAGAGACCCAGTACTTC.

A word on this clone: The junction shows a germline mismatch at one end, possibly a read error. CDR3 sequence (DNA): TGTGCCACCAGGAGAGCCCCACAGGGGCAAACTGAAGCTTTCTTT. As protein: CATRRAPQGQTEAFF. The gene calls are TRBV15 and TRBJ1-1; 7 bases align to TRBD1. The CDR3 consists of 15 residues. In germline, CDR1 is LNHNV, CDR2 YYDKDF (reference sequence).

The DNA for the CDR3 is TGTGCCAGCAGCCCAGGACAGGGAATTGAAGATACGCAGTATTTT. Its translation is CASSPGQGIEDTQYF. The chain links TRBV28 to TRBJ2-3; TRBD1 aligns across 8 bases. J gave up 5 bases and V 6 bases, and 10 bases lay outside the gene matches. Germline V CDR1 and CDR2: MDHEN, SYDVKM. The CDR3 extends over 15 amino acids.

The rearrangement joins TRBV19 to TRBJ1-1, with D possibly matching TRBD1 (6 bases). There are 15 residues in the CDR3. Deletions cut 7 bases from V and 3 bases from J, with 18 bases between. CDR1 is LNHDA, CDR2 SQIVND, per germline (reference sequence). The CDR3 region has the DNA TGTGCCAGTATCCCCTTGGGGGCGCGGGACACTGAAGCTTTCTTT. Residues: CASIPLGARDTEAFF.

The rearrangement links TRBV30 to TRBJ2-7; no clear D gene. The CDR3 loop spans 12 amino acids. Trimming cost V 0 bases and J 6 bases, with 9 bases left between them. The germline CDR1 and CDR2 sequences are GTSNPN and SVGIG (reference sequence). As DNA, the CDR3 is TGTGCCTGGAGTGTAATCAAAATCGAGCAGTACTTC. Translated, it gives CAWSVIKIEQYF.

This clone was detected once. This chain joins TRBV12-5 and TRBJ1-5, with a tentative D call TRBD1 (6 bases). This CDR3 has 18 residues. Germline values: CDR1 LGHNT, CDR2 FRNRAP. Trimming shortened V by 0 bases and J by 9 bases, and 24 bases separated the two germline ends. DNA for the CDR3: TGTGCTAGTGGTTTGGTACGGGACACCTCCAGTAATTTTAGGCCCCAGCATTTT. It translates to CASGLVRDTSSNFRPQHF.

The chain recombines TRBV28 with TRBJ2-5; TRBD1 matches 10 bases. The CDR3 extends over 20 amino acids. Germline V CDR1 and CDR2: MDHEN, SYDVKM. V was clipped by 4 bases and J by 0 bases; unmatched bases: 17. The DNA for the CDR3 is TGTGCCAGCAGTTATGGAGACGGGACAGGGGTGACTAGGTACCAAGAGACCCAGTACTTC. It codes for CASSYGDGTGVTRYQETQYF.

The chain couples TRBV7-3 to TRBJ2-3, with 8 positions matching TRBD2. CDR3 length: 16 residues. Germline CDR1 is SGHTA and CDR2 is FQGTGA. J gave up 2 bases and V 0 bases, and 4 bases lay outside the gene matches. This CDR3 is CASSLTGAGDTDTQYF. The CDR3 nucleotides read TGTGCCAGCAGCTTAACGGGAGCGGGAGACACAGATACGCAGTATTTT.

As for this clone: One end of the junction is discordant with germline, which a read error may explain. The V call is TRBV6-1, the J call TRBJ2-6, with 11 bases fitting TRBD1. From germline, CDR1 is MNHNS and CDR2 SASEGT. The CDR3 is made up of 13 amino acids. CDR3 bases: TGTGCCAGCAGTGAAGGAGCCGGGACAGGGGGATCTTTC. Translating it yields CASSEGAGTGGSF.

The CDR3 reads CASSYLVRDEQYF. The CDR3 DNA reads as TGTGCCAGCAGTTACTTAGTCCGGGACGAGCAGTACTTC. V is TRBV6-6 and J is TRBJ2-7; D ambiguous. The germline V and J ends were trimmed by 1 base and 5 bases, with 9 bases remaining between them. The CDR3 loop spans 13 amino acids. Germline-derived CDR1 and CDR2 are MNHNY and SVGAGI (reference sequence).

The rearrangement uses TRBV16 and TRBJ1-3; 7 positions match TRBD1. CDR3 length: 13 amino acids. The trim removed 6 bases at V and 4 bases at J, leaving 3 bases unmatched. Per germline, CDR1 KGHSY and CDR2 FQNENV. The CDR3 nucleotides are TGTGCCAGCAGTCTGGACAGGGGAAACACCATATATTTT. This gives the protein CASSLDRGNTIYF.

V and J are TRBV25-1 and TRBJ1-5, with 11 bases lining up with TRBD1. Germline CDR1 MGHDK, CDR2 SYGVNS. This CDR3 region has 17 residues. V lost 5 bases to trimming and J lost 1 base; unmatched junction nucleotides: 7. The CDR3 DNA follows: TGTGCCAGCAGTCGGACAGGGGGCGAGGAGAGCAATCAGCCCCAGCATTTT. This gives the protein CASSRTGGEESNQPQHF.

The chain recombines TRBV4-3 with TRBJ2-3; 8 bases are a match to TRBD1. This CDR3 is built from 15 residues. The germline V gene encodes CDR1 LGHNA and CDR2 YSLEER. Trimming removed 4 bases from V and 0 bases from J; junction bases left unmatched: 3. The CDR3 spells CASSPNRGSTDTQYF. CDR3 nucleotide sequence: TGCGCCAGCAGCCCTAACAGGGGGAGCACAGATACGCAGTATTTT.

This rearrangement joins TRBV19 to TRBJ2-1; TRBD2 aligns across 7 bases. Trimming removed 7 bases from V and 10 bases from J; junction bases left unmatched: 16. Per the germline V gene, CDR1 is LNHDA and CDR2 is SQIVND (reference sequence). This CDR3 comprises 15 residues. The CDR3 nucleotides are TGTGCCAGTACCTTCATGGGAGCTAGCGGTAGCGAGCAGTTCTTC. It yields the protein CASTFMGASGSEQFF.